The clone carrying this T cell receptor (beta chain) appeared many times. The antigen is not known. This sample also contains other DNA sequences that code for the same CDR3. The study separated CD4+ cells into CD45RA+ naive and CD45RA-negative memory subsets. Germline CDR1 SGHNT, CDR2 YYREEE (reference sequence). The CDR3 covers 14 residues. The V gene lost 2 bases and the J gene lost 4 bases, with 13 bases spanning the gap. Sequencing used immunoSEQ multiplex PCR; TCRdb keeps in-frame clones, though not all of them. The table includes fewer than 1.4 million clones, about 80% detected once. This entry is derived from a study of shared clonotypes between healthy human individuals. Findings and caveats of the study: Lower generation probabilities were found for non-shared clonotypes than for those shared by all four donors.

This chain links TRBV5-4 with TRBJ2-7; possibly TRBD2 for D (5 bases). The sample consisted of memory CD4+ T cells from PBMCs. Subset in this sample: CD45RA-negative fraction. The TCR sequence derives from a man between 18 and 29 years old in good health. Some clones in this sample may be carry-over from other donors' samples. The CDR3 protein is CASSLEAAPYEQYF. The CDR3 DNA is TGTGCCAGCAGCTTAGAAGCGGCCCCATACGAGCAGTACTTC.